Below are 30 T cell receptor beta chains sequenced from a single sample in a study of shared clonotypes between healthy human individuals. Method: immunoSEQ multiplex PCR; TCRdb's copy keeps in-frame clones and lacks some. The sample holds hundreds of thousands of clones, around 78% seen once. The material sequenced was memory CD4+ T cells sorted from blood. Subset described: CD45RA-negative fraction. Receptors originate from a woman in her 30s in good health.

The chain carries TRBV9 and TRBJ2-1; D tentatively reads TRBD1 or TRBD2 (5 bases each). CDR1 and CDR2 (germline): SGDLS, YYNGEE. V lost 4 bases, J lost 8 bases, and 10 bases lay in between. The CDR3 consists of 12 residues. The CDR3 loop is CASSWVGDEQFF. CDR3 nucleotides: TGTGCCAGCAGCTGGGTGGGGGATGAGCAGTTCTTC.

The chain uses TRBV2 and TRBJ2-5; 7 bases fit TRBD2. With V trimmed by 6 bases and J by 1 base, 11 bases remained unmatched. CDR3 length: 16 amino acids. CDR1 is SNHLY and CDR2 is FYNNEI in the germline V gene. The CDR3 DNA follows: TGTGCCAGCAGCCCCGGGACTAACACACCCCAAGAGACCCAGTACTTC. Protein: CASSPGTNTPQETQYF.

V is TRBV29-1 and J is TRBJ2-5; no clear D gene. Trimming took off 3 bases at V and 4 bases at J, with 12 bases between the two ends. The V gene's germline CDR1 is SQVTM and CDR2 ANQGSEA. This CDR3 spans 13 amino acids. The CDR3 is CSVDRSWRETQYF. CDR3 nucleotide sequence: TGCAGCGTTGATAGGAGTTGGCGAGAGACCCAGTACTTC.

This clone has a handful of counts. V is TRBV6-1 and J is TRBJ2-2; TRBD2 is a possible D gene (6 bases). V was pared by 4 bases and J by 1 base, with 10 bases between. Germline V gene data show CDR1 as MNHNS and CDR2 as SASEGT. This CDR3 contains 15 residues. The DNA of the CDR3 is TGTGCCAGCAGTGCATGGCGGGGGAACACCGGGGAGCTGTTTTTT. It translates to CASSAWRGNTGELFF.

The sample holds many counts of this clone. The rearrangement joins TRBV29-1 to TRBJ2-1; possibly TRBD2 for D (6 bases). Germline V gene sequence: CDR1 SQVTM, CDR2 ANQGSEA. The length of the CDR3 is 14 residues. The V end lost 5 bases, the J end lost 1 base, and 12 bases lay between the germline ends. The CDR3 sequence is CSVLGGGSYNEQFF. The CDR3 bases are TGCAGCGTTTTGGGGGGTGGGTCCTACAATGAGCAGTTCTTC.

This clone was counted a few times. CDR3 nucleotide sequence: TGTGCCAGCAGCCCCCCGAGGGGGAGCACTGAAGCTTTCTTT. Translation gives CASSPPRGSTEAFF. The rearrangement uses TRBV11-2 and TRBJ1-1; D perhaps matches TRBD1 (6 bases). The germline V and J ends were trimmed by 5 bases and 4 bases, with 14 bases remaining between them. The CDR3 is 14 amino acids. Germline V gives CDR1 SGHAT, CDR2 FQNNGV.

The V gene is TRBV5-6, the J gene TRBJ1-1; no clear D gene. This CDR3 comprises 13 residues. The germline gives CDR1 SGHDT, CDR2 YYEEEE. The ends were cut back, 0 bases at V and 4 bases at J, with 7 bases in the middle. In DNA, the CDR3 is TGTGCCAGCAGCTTGGAATGGGCCACTGAAGCTTTCTTT. It codes for CASSLEWATEAFF.

The table lists this clone with many counts. The same CDR3 arises from other DNA sequences in this sample as well. The CDR3 region is CASSPAYNQPQHF. CDR3 in DNA: TGTGCCAGTTCTCCAGCCTACAATCAGCCCCAGCATTTT. The chain links TRBV19 to TRBJ1-5; D gene unclear. CDR1 and CDR2 from the germline V gene are LNHDA and SQIVND (reference sequence). This CDR3 contains 13 residues. Trimming shortened V by 8 bases and J by 3 bases, and 11 bases separated the two germline ends.

The chain uses TRBV6-1 and TRBJ2-1, with a possible D match to TRBD2 (5 bases). Trimming shortened V by 6 bases and J by 8 bases, and 11 bases separated the two germline ends. Germline loops: CDR1 MNHNS, CDR2 SASEGT. There are 12 residues in the CDR3. The CDR3 coding sequence is TGTGCCAGCAGCTATTCCGGGGATGAGCAGTTCTTC. Its protein product is CASSYSGDEQFF.

Here the CDR3 DNA reads TGTGCCAGTAGTAGGCAGGGGGCCTTAGATACGCAGTATTTT. Translating it yields CASSRQGALDTQYF. V gene TRBV19 combines with J gene TRBJ2-3, with TRBD1 matching 8 bases. CDR1 and CDR2 (germline): LNHDA, SQIVND (reference sequence). Trimming cost V 4 bases and J 5 bases; bases outside gene matches: 5. The CDR3 extends over 14 amino acids.

This clone was observed a handful of times. The CDR3 here is CASSLSAPTVTQYF. In nucleotides, the CDR3 is TGTGCCAGCAGTTTATCCGCCCCGACAGTCACGCAGTATTTT. The rearrangement uses TRBV27 and TRBJ2-3; weak D call: TRBD1 (5 bases). V lost 0 bases and J 9 bases, leaving 13 bases between the germline ends. CDR1 and CDR2 from the germline V gene are MNHEY and SMNVEV (reference sequence). The CDR3 is 14 amino acids.

This clone was seen just once. The chain recombines TRBV29-1 with TRBJ2-5; 11 bases line up with TRBD2. The J call may be incorrect, as the DNA end agrees better with TRBJ2-7. This CDR3 has 15 residues. The germline gives CDR1 SQVTM, CDR2 ANQGSEA. CDR3 residues: CSVEDPSGRNYEQYF. In DNA form, the CDR3 reads TGCAGCGTTGAAGATCCTAGCGGGAGGAACTACGAGCAGTACTTC.

This clone was recorded a few times. The chain has TRBV5-4 and TRBJ1-2, with D possibly TRBD1 on 6 matching bases. Germline V gene sequence: CDR1 SGHNT, CDR2 YYREEE (reference sequence). The V end lost 4 bases, the J end lost 8 bases, and 15 bases lay between the germline ends. The CDR3 runs 13 residues. The CDR3: CASSLQGVQGYTF. The CDR3 DNA sequence: TGTGCCAGCAGCCTACAGGGCGTACAGGGCTACACCTTC. Supplemented by reference TRBV5-4 and TRBJ1-2, the full variable domain reads ETGVTQSPTHLIKTRGQQVTLRCSSQSGHNTVSWYQQALGQGPQFIFQYYREEENGRGNFPPRFSGLQFPNYSSELNVNALELDDSALYLCASSLQGVQGYTFGSGTRLTVV.

Note on this clone: Other DNA sequences of this sample code for an identical CDR3. The chain uses TRBV6-4 and TRBJ2-3; 8 bases align to TRBD2. V dropped 6 bases and J dropped 1; count of bases not matched to a gene: 6. The CDR3 has 15 residues. The germline gives CDR1 MRHNA, CDR2 SNTAGT. CDR3 protein: CASSRAGDGTDTQYF. The DNA of the CDR3 is TGTGCCAGCAGCAGAGCGGGAGATGGCACAGATACGCAGTATTTT.

This clone was recorded at least ten times. This chain joins TRBV2 and TRBJ2-7, with 9 bases that match TRBD1. This CDR3 spans 15 amino acids. J gave up 2 bases and V 5 bases, and 7 bases lay outside the gene matches. Germline loops: CDR1 SNHLY, CDR2 FYNNEI. In DNA form, the CDR3 reads TGTGCCAGCAGTCAGACAGGGGGTAAAACCTACGAGCAGTACTTC. It specifies CASSQTGGKTYEQYF.

This chain uses TRBV28 with TRBJ2-7; tentatively, D is TRBD2 (5 bases). The CDR3 is made up of 12 amino acids. Looked up from germline, CDR1 is MDHEN and CDR2 is SYDVKM. Trimming shortened V by 8 bases and J by 2 bases, and 10 bases separated the two germline ends. CDR3 protein: CASGRGPYEQYF. The CDR3, as DNA: TGTGCCAGCGGGAGAGGCCCCTACGAGCAGTACTTC.

This clone was recorded a few times. V and J are TRBV7-2 and TRBJ2-7; D unclear. V was pared by 5 bases and J by 5 bases, with 10 bases between. The germline V gene has CDR1 SGHTA and CDR2 FQGNSA. The CDR3 has 12 residues. For the CDR3, the DNA is TGTGCCAGCAGCCTGCAGGATAACGAGCAGTACTTC. It yields the protein CASSLQDNEQYF.

This chain links TRBV6-6 with TRBJ1-5; D unclear. V was pared by 7 bases and J by 3 bases, with 7 bases between. The germline V gene encodes CDR1 MNHNY and CDR2 SVGAGI (reference sequence). This CDR3 has 12 amino acids. The CDR3 reads CASTGYNQPQHF. The CDR3 DNA reads TGTGCCAGCACGGGCTACAATCAGCCCCAGCATTTT.

The J gene is TRBJ2-5, the V gene TRBV28, with D uncertain. The germline V gene has CDR1 MDHEN and CDR2 SYDVKM. The CDR3 is made up of 13 amino acids. Trimming shortened V by 2 bases and J by 5 bases, and 9 bases separated the two germline ends. CDR3 sequence reads: CASSLGRWETQYF. The CDR3 DNA follows: TGTGCCAGCAGTTTAGGGCGGTGGGAGACCCAGTACTTC.

This clone was seen once. The J gene is TRBJ1-5, the V gene TRBV19, with a possible D match to TRBD1 (6 bases). The CDR3 covers 15 residues. Germline V gene lookup returns CDR1 LNHDA and CDR2 SQIVND (reference sequence). The V end lost 7 bases, the J end lost 4 bases, and 17 bases lay between the germline ends. CDR3 nucleotide sequence: TGTGCCAGTAAGGGGGTGACAGGAATTAATCAGCCCCAGCATTTT. This gives the protein CASKGVTGINQPQHF.

The chain couples TRBV7-8 to TRBJ2-2; TRBD1 agrees at 7 bases. Germline V gene sequence: CDR1 SGHVS, CDR2 FQNEAQ. This CDR3 has 15 residues. With 2 bases clipped from V and 4 bases from J, the junction kept 4 bases outside the gene matches. The chain's CDR3 is CASSLTGEITGELFF. The CDR3 nucleotides read TGTGCCAGCAGCTTAACAGGGGAGATCACCGGGGAGCTGTTTTTT.

The chain combines TRBV5-1 with TRBJ2-1; weak D call: TRBD1 (5 bases). Deletions cut 4 bases from V and 6 bases from J, with 17 bases between. This CDR3 is built from 15 residues. Germline CDR1 SGHRS, CDR2 YFSETQ. This CDR3 reads CASSTNLGQANEQFF. For the CDR3, the DNA is TGCGCCAGCAGCACGAACTTGGGGCAGGCCAATGAGCAGTTCTTC.

The V call is TRBV27, the J call TRBJ1-1; D perhaps matches TRBD1 (6 bases). Looked up from germline, CDR1 is MNHEY and CDR2 is SMNVEV (reference sequence). Trimming removed 5 bases from V and 0 bases from J, with 13 bases in between. The CDR3 is 15 amino acids. DNA of the CDR3: TGTGCCAGCAGTGTACAATACAGGGTGAACACTGAAGCTTTCTTT. Its translation: CASSVQYRVNTEAFF.

This rearrangement joins TRBV11-2 to TRBJ2-7; D is unresolved. Germline CDR1 is SGHAT and CDR2 is FQNNGV. V lost 3 bases, J lost 5 bases, and 8 bases lay in between. This CDR3 has 12 residues. DNA of the CDR3: TGTGCCAGCAGCTTGGCCGCCAACGAGCAGTACTTC. It is translated as CASSLAANEQYF.

The V and J genes are TRBV7-2 and TRBJ1-2; TRBD1 agrees at 7 bases. The CDR3 has 13 amino acids. The V gene's germline CDR1 is SGHTA and CDR2 FQGNSA. V lost 5 bases and J lost 7; bases outside the gene matches: 7. Written as DNA, the CDR3 is TGTGCCAGCAGCCCAAACAGGGGCCTTGGCTACACCTTC. This codes for CASSPNRGLGYTF.

The rearrangement links TRBV7-2 to TRBJ2-5; D may correspond to TRBD1 or TRBD2 (5 bases each). The germline gives CDR1 SGHTA, CDR2 FQGNSA. V was trimmed by 5 bases and J by 5 bases, leaving 21 bases between them. The CDR3 sequence is 16 residues long. The CDR3 DNA follows: TGTGCCAGCAGCCAAACGGTCCTCGGGGCGTGGGAGACCCAGTACTTC. It specifies CASSQTVLGAWETQYF.

The chain has TRBV5-1 and TRBJ2-1, with TRBD2 matching 8 bases. The CDR3 loop spans 15 amino acids. V lost 4 bases to trimming and J lost 4 bases; unmatched junction nucleotides: 7. Germline V gene data show CDR1 as SGHRS and CDR2 as YFSETQ. In DNA, the CDR3 is TGCGCCAGCAGCGTCACTAGCGGTAATTACAATGAGCAGTTCTTC. This translates into CASSVTSGNYNEQFF.

V is TRBV2 and J is TRBJ1-2; TRBD1 might be the D (5 bases). Between the trimmed V and J ends, which lost 4 bases and 7 bases, there was a span of 13 bases. This CDR3 is built from 13 residues. Per germline, CDR1 SNHLY and CDR2 FYNNEI. CDR3 sequence: CASSAGRVGGYTF. In nucleotides, the CDR3 is TGTGCCAGCAGTGCTGGCAGGGTTGGTGGCTACACCTTC.

The chain has TRBV28 and TRBJ1-2; D unclear. V lost 10 bases and J lost 3, with 21 bases in between. Per germline, CDR1 MDHEN and CDR2 SYDVKM. The CDR3 totals 15 residues. CDR3 sequence reads: CATTSDGRADYGYTF. CDR3 DNA sequence: TGTGCCACAACAAGCGACGGGAGGGCAGACTATGGCTACACCTTC.

The chain uses TRBV5-6 and TRBJ1-1, with TRBD1 matching 8 bases. J lost 11 bases, V lost 1 base, and 16 bases had no gene match. In germline, CDR1 is SGHDT, CDR2 YYEEEE. This CDR3 spans 16 amino acids. CDR3 nucleotide sequence: TGTGCCAGCAGCTTGTTCATGGAGTCAGGGGGCCGCAGGGCTTTCTTT. As protein: CASSLFMESGGRRAFF.